The 10 T cell receptor beta chains below were found in one sample sequenced in a study of T cell responses to AZD1222 COVID-19 vaccine. Profiling relied on immunoSEQ multiplex PCR, and the TCRdb table lists in-frame clones only, not all of them. The repertoire holds about 140,000 clones, 90% to 95% seen once, with roughly 2.3% in the top ten. Source: peripheral blood, taken on day 0 of AZD1222 vaccination. All receptors derive from an adult in good health.

This clone was found a few times. This chain links TRBV11-1 with TRBJ2-6; D remains ambiguous. In germline, CDR1 is SGHAT, CDR2 FQDESV (reference sequence). Trimming cost V 5 bases and J 0 bases, with 11 bases left between them. The CDR3 runs 16 residues. CDR3 sequence reads: CASSTRWGSGANVLTF. CDR3 bases: TGTGCCAGCAGCACCCGCTGGGGCTCTGGGGCCAACGTCCTGACTTTC. Together with reference TRBV11-1 and TRBJ2-6, the CDR3 gives the full variable domain: EAEVAQSPRYKITEKSQAVAFWCDPISGHATLYWYRQILGQGPELLVQFQDESVVDDSQLPKDRFSAERLKGVDSTLKIQPAELGDSAMYLCASSTRWGSGANVLTFGAGSRLTVL.

This clone was seen a single time. The V call is TRBV11-3, the J call TRBJ1-5, with no clear D. CDR1 and CDR2 (germline): SGHNT, YENEEA. Trimming left V 5 bases short and J 6 bases short, with 14 bases between. This CDR3 contains 14 residues. The CDR3 DNA reads TGTGCCAGCAGCCCAAGAGATCGGGGTCAGCCCCAGCATTTT. Amino acid sequence: CASSPRDRGQPQHF.

The CDR3 DNA reads TGTGCCTGGAGTGTAGGTACTCGGCAGCCCCAGCATTTT. Protein product: CAWSVGTRQPQHF. The chain has TRBV30 and TRBJ1-5; D unresolved. Germline CDR1 reads GTSNPN; CDR2 reads SVGIG (reference sequence). The CDR3 runs to 13 residues. Trimming stripped 0 bases from V and 7 bases from J, with 10 bases between.

This clone is a singleton in its sample. The genes are TRBV5-1 and TRBJ1-2, with D maybe TRBD1 (5 bases). Germline CDR1 reads SGHRS; CDR2 reads YFSETQ. The germline V and J ends were trimmed by 2 bases and 6 bases, with 11 bases remaining between them. The CDR3 is made up of 13 amino acids. CDR3 nucleotide sequence: TGCGCCAGCAGCTTCCAGGGTAGGGATGGCTACACCTTC. This encodes CASSFQGRDGYTF.

This clone is a singleton in its sample. CDR3 region: CSASGTGGRGTEAFF. The CDR3 DNA is TGCAGTGCTAGTGGGACAGGGGGAAGGGGCACTGAAGCTTTCTTT. This chain links TRBV20-1 with TRBJ1-1; 11 bases are shared with TRBD1. Per the germline V gene, CDR1 is DFQATT and CDR2 is SNEGSKA (reference sequence). Trimming at V came to 3 bases and at J to 4 bases, leaving 7 bases not matched to a gene. This CDR3 has 15 amino acids.

The chain carries TRBV28 and TRBJ2-5; 8 bases align to TRBD2. Trimming cost V 5 bases and J 5 bases; bases outside gene matches: 4. The CDR3 has 13 amino acids. Germline lookup yields CDR1 MDHEN and CDR2 SYDVKM. Written as DNA, the CDR3 is TGTGCCAGCAGTAGCGGGAGTCCGGAGACCCAGTACTTC. Translated: CASSSGSPETQYF.

J is TRBJ2-2 and V is TRBV18; D is unresolved. The CDR3 is 12 residues long. V gave up 4 bases and J gave up 4 bases, with 4 bases separating them. Germline V gene data show CDR1 as KGHSH and CDR2 as LQKENI. As DNA, the CDR3 is TGTGCCAGCTCACTCTCCACCGGGGAGCTGTTTTTT. Protein sequence: CASSLSTGELFF.

The J gene is TRBJ2-7, the V gene TRBV5-1, with 7 bases aligning to TRBD1. V lost 2 bases, J lost 0 bases, and 8 bases stayed unmatched. The CDR3 is 16 amino acids. Per the germline V gene, CDR1 is SGHRS and CDR2 is YFSETQ. The CDR3 loop is CASSLGRQGYSYEQYF. The DNA for the CDR3 is TGCGCCAGCAGCTTAGGAAGACAGGGTTACTCCTACGAGCAGTACTTC.

The chain is built from TRBV5-1 and TRBJ2-7; the D gene is possibly TRBD2 (5 bases). V lost 2 bases and J 0 bases, leaving 9 bases between the germline ends. Germline V gene lookup returns CDR1 SGHRS and CDR2 YFSETQ. This CDR3 spans 14 amino acids. CDR3 DNA: TGCGCCAGCAGCTTAGAGGGTTACTCCTACGAGCAGTACTTC. This encodes CASSLEGYSYEQYF.

This chain connects TRBV7-3 to TRBJ2-3; D is undetermined. The germline V gene encodes CDR1 SGHTA and CDR2 FQGTGA. The V end was cut by 0 bases, the J end by 0 bases, with 19 bases between. There are 19 residues in the CDR3. CDR3 region: CASSLTLEVGFVSTDTQYF. The CDR3, as DNA: TGTGCCAGCAGCTTAACCCTGGAAGTTGGCTTCGTAAGCACAGATACGCAGTATTTT.